This T cell receptor (beta chain) was sequenced during a study of shared clonotypes between healthy human individuals. General study findings and limits: Shared across a handful of donors were roughly 4.7% of the naive CD4 clonotypes. Despite large depth, sorted-subset datasets appeared incompletely sequenced.

This was a deep-level run. Repertoires were generated with immunoSEQ multiplex PCR, while TCRdb's copy carries only in-frame clones and drops some. The sample lists around 700,000 clones; about 91% were seen once. Germline values: CDR1 SGDLS, CDR2 YYNGEE. The V and J ends lost 0 bases and 5 bases, in that order; junction bases with no gene match: 7. The CDR3 is made up of 16 amino acids. Cells designated naive CD8 were CD45RO-negative and were positively selected for CCR7, with terminally differentiated effector memory CD45RA+ cells excluded. Remarks on this clone: Its antigen remains unknown.

Sequencing was performed on naive CD8+ T cells sorted from blood. V usage is TRBV9 and J usage is TRBJ2-5, with TRBD2 matching 10 bases. The receptor was derived from a young man in good health. As DNA, the CDR3 is TGTGCCAGCAGCGTAGGAGCGGGAGGGCCTGGGGAGACCCAGTACTTC. As protein: CASSVGAGGPGETQYF.